The sequence of this T cell receptor (beta chain) was determined in a study of blood T cell repertoires in COVID-19. Study background: There were acute and convalescent COVID-19 samples, and they came from the United States, Italy and Spain. PBMCs, B-cell-depleted T cells, or T cells were the source of the cDNA or gDNA that made up the material.

Trimming took 0 bases from V and 7 from J; bases not matched to a gene: 5. The CDR3 extends over 15 amino acids. CDR1 and CDR2 (germline): WNHNN, SYGVQD (reference sequence). In the source study's methods: Amplification from reference gene primers served as the basis for estimated nucleated cell counts. Assay: immunoSEQ multiplex PCR; the TCRdb copy retains only in-frame clones and omits some. V and J calls and clone size come straight from that table; D and trimming were deduced from the DNA. The sample lists a few hundred thousand clones, about 86% occurring once. The receptor's source is a woman aged 25 to 39 who had recovered from COVID-19. What was sequenced was peripheral blood. The V call is TRBV10-1, the J call TRBJ2-1, with 8 bases that match TRBD2. The CDR3 nucleotides read TGCGCCAGCAGTGAGTCTACTAGCGGCGGAAATGAGCAGTTCTTC. Protein: CASSESTSGGNEQFF.